This T cell receptor beta chain was sequenced in a study of cytomegalovirus exposure and HLA in healthy donors. Study context: Sequencing of about 179 million T cells in an earlier analysis found some 100 million unique TCR beta sequences.

13 Jbeta primers and 60 Vbeta primers were used for the PCR. Profiled with immunoSEQ multiplex PCR; TCRdb holds only in-frame clones, not every one. The sample holds a few hundred thousand clones; more than 60% are singletons and the top ten take approximately 2.6%. Points from the study as a whole: The listing of 150 or so TCR beta chains classed them as cytomegalovirus-associated. For most TCR sequences rarity was the rule, although some public TCRs occurred in many donors. Apparent HLA restriction characterized most CMV-associated TCR beta chains in a later analysis.

The germline V gene encodes CDR1 KGHSH and CDR2 LQKENI. The CDR3 sequence is 14 residues long. The V gene lost 2 bases and the J gene lost 11 bases, with 18 bases spanning the gap. Points on this clone: Its cognate antigen is unknown.

This receptor was obtained from a woman in her sixties or seventies in good health and CMV-seropositive. The source material was PBMCs. This sequence joins TRBV18 and TRBJ1-1, with a weak D call TRBD1 (6 bases). The CDR3, as DNA: TGTGCCAGCTCACCAGACAGGTCTCTCGGTGGGGCTTTCTTT. It specifies CASSPDRSLGGAFF.